Below are 10 T cell receptor beta chains sequenced from a single sample in a study of early T cells in non-severe SARS-CoV-2 infection. TCRdb called the 5' RACE reads again in MiXCR, with one record for every CDR3 protein. Found here are under 85,000 distinct CDR3 sequences, more than 13% of them singletons; the top ten hold 11%. Material: whole blood. These TCRs come from an adult who was a healthcare worker with PCR-confirmed SARS-CoV-2 infection or an uninfected control (not recorded which).

The chain uses TRBV6-2 or TRBV6-3 and TRBJ2-2; TRBD2 aligns across 8 bases. Germline V gene data show CDR1 as MNHEY and CDR2 as SVGEGT. V lost 7 bases and J lost 6; bases outside the gene matches: 7. The CDR3 loop spans 14 amino acids. The CDR3 is CASKPGLVSGELFF. CDR3 nucleotide sequence: TGTGCCAGCAAGCCGGGACTAGTCTCCGGGGAGCTGTTTTTT.

In this sample, this clonotype turned up a few times. The CDR3: CASSLGGIAGANVLTF. The CDR3 DNA reads as TGTGCCAGCAGCTTAGGCGGGATCGCTGGGGCCAACGTCCTGACTTTC. J is TRBJ2-6 and V is TRBV11-2, with TRBD2 as a possible D gene (6 bases). The germline V and J ends were trimmed by 1 base and 2 bases, with 9 bases remaining between them. The CDR3 has 16 amino acids. Germline CDR1 is SGHAT and CDR2 is FQNNGV.

The chain links TRBV29-1 to TRBJ2-5, with D perhaps matching TRBD1 (6 bases). This CDR3 comprises 13 residues. Germline CDR1 SQVTM, CDR2 ANQGSEA. Trimming cost V 4 bases and J 5 bases, with 14 bases left between them. CDR3 nucleotides: TGCAGCGTTGTAGACCCAAGGGGGGAGACCCAGTACTTC. Amino acid sequence: CSVVDPRGETQYF.

This clonotype was observed at least ten times. The chain joins TRBV20-1 to TRBJ2-4, with 9 bases that match TRBD2. Losses at the gene ends were 1 base for V and 7 bases for J; bases not matched to a gene: 11. Germline-derived CDR1 and CDR2 are DFQATT and SNEGSKA (reference sequence). CDR3 length equals 16 residues. The CDR3 region is CSARAFAGLAVNIQYF. As DNA, the CDR3 is TGCAGTGCTAGAGCCTTCGCGGGACTAGCAGTTAACATTCAGTACTTC.

In regard to this clonotype: This may arise from a read error, as a much more abundant clone is one base away. The chain combines TRBV13 with TRBJ1-1; tentatively, D is TRBD1 (6 bases). The CDR3 covers 16 residues. The V end was cut by 6 bases, the J end by 3 bases, with 20 bases between. Germline V CDR1 and CDR2: PRHDT, FYEKMQ (reference sequence). The CDR3 loop is CASRTPGRGRYTEAFF. The CDR3 coding sequence is TGTGCCAGCAGGACCCCCGGCAGGGGAAGGTACACTGAAGCTTTCTTT.

The V gene is TRBV20-1, the J gene TRBJ2-1; D is perhaps TRBD1 (5 bases). V lost 3 bases, J lost 1 base, and 7 bases lay in between. CDR1 and CDR2 from the germline V gene are DFQATT and SNEGSKA (reference sequence). The CDR3 totals 13 residues. Here the CDR3 reads CSASRQSYNEQFF. Here the CDR3 DNA reads TGCAGTGCTAGTCGACAGTCCTACAATGAGCAGTTCTTC.

This clonotype was observed a few times. The chain recombines TRBV18 with TRBJ1-1; D is unclear. Trimming cost V 2 bases and J 1 base, with 8 bases left between them. The germline gives CDR1 KGHSH, CDR2 LQKENI. The CDR3 totals 14 residues. The CDR3 loop reads CASSPGNGNTEAFF. CDR3 bases: TGTGCCAGCTCACCAGGTAACGGGAACACTGAAGCTTTCTTT.

The chain links TRBV5-4 to TRBJ2-5, with TRBD1 identical over 8 bases. The CDR3 runs to 13 residues. In germline, CDR1 is SGHNT, CDR2 YYREEE (reference sequence). Germline trimming cut 3 bases from V and 2 bases from J; bases unmatched to any gene: 0. DNA of the CDR3: TGTGCCAGCAGCTGGGACAGGCAAGAGACCCAGTACTTC. Its protein is CASSWDRQETQYF. The whole variable domain, filled in from reference TRBV5-4 and TRBJ2-5, reads ETGVTQSPTHLIKTRGQQVTLRCSSQSGHNTVSWYQQALGQGPQFIFQYYREEENGRGNFPPRFSGLQFPNYSSELNVNALELDDSALYLCASSWDRQETQYFGPGTRLLVL.

This clonotype has only a few counts. The V gene is TRBV11-3, the J gene TRBJ2-3; D is tentatively TRBD1 or TRBD2 (5 bases each). The CDR3 loop spans 13 amino acids. Germline CDR1 reads SGHNT; CDR2 reads YENEEA. Trimming took off 5 bases at V and 3 bases at J, with 9 bases between the two ends. The CDR3 loop reads CASSRGETDTQYF. In DNA, the CDR3 is TGTGCCAGCAGCAGAGGGGAAACAGATACGCAGTATTTT.

The chain carries TRBV29-1 and TRBJ1-1; possible D gene TRBD1, 5 bases. The CDR3 is 12 amino acids. V was shortened by 4 bases and J by 1 base, with 7 bases between the two germline ends. Germline V lookup: CDR1 SQVTM, CDR2 ANQGSEA. The CDR3 nucleotides read TGCAGCGTTGGAGGGGCGAACACTGAAGCTTTCTTT. This sequence encodes CSVGGANTEAFF.